One T cell receptor beta chain is described in this entry. The antigen remains undetermined. The PCR contained 60 Vbeta and 13 Jbeta primers. The repertoire was sequenced with immunoSEQ multiplex PCR; TCRdb's copy has only in-frame clones and lacks some. Altogether around 100,000 clones are present, over 55% being singletons, with the ten largest covering about 16%. The CDR3 length is 13 residues. CDR1 is SNHLY, CDR2 FYNNEI, per germline. The ends lost 4 bases at V and 11 bases at J; junction bases unmatched: 9. This entry is derived from a study of cytomegalovirus exposure and HLA in healthy donors. Study-wide background: Caucasian-associated ancestry cluster membership applied to approximately 80% of 398 genotyped donors.

Study observations and caveats: Further analysis was carried out later, and it showed several of the most significant clusters appearing linked to common viral pathogens. Segments of the TCR beta V type were, in most cases, productive about 90% or about 30% of the time in an earlier analysis.

Material: PBMCs. V is TRBV2 and J is TRBJ1-1; 8 nucleotides align to TRBD1. The receptor's source is a woman aged 18-35 years in good health and CMV-seropositive. The CDR3 sequence: CASSAGTGGRAFF. DNA of the CDR3: TGTGCCAGCAGTGCCGGTACAGGGGGTAGGGCTTTCTTT.